These 28 T cell receptor beta chains came from one sample sequenced in a study of blood T cell repertoires in COVID-19. Data came from immunoSEQ multiplex PCR; TCRdb stores just in-frame clones and leaves some out. The sample consists of about 81,000 clones, about 82% of them appearing once. Sample: peripheral blood. These receptors came from a human donor in a cohort sampled during active COVID-19.

This clone appeared once. The chain uses TRBV28 and TRBJ1-6; D is possibly TRBD1 (5 bases). This CDR3 has 16 amino acids. Germline V gene lookup returns CDR1 MDHEN and CDR2 SYDVKM. Trimming took 5 bases from V and 0 from J, leaving 11 bases between them. In nucleotides, the CDR3 is TGTGCCAGCAGTCTCGACAGTAGCTCCTATAATTCACCCCTCCACTTT. Translated: CASSLDSSSYNSPLHF.

The rearrangement links TRBV9 to TRBJ1-2, with 8 nucleotides matching TRBD1. Germline CDR1 is SGDLS and CDR2 is YYNGEE. V was clipped by 4 bases and J by 3 bases; unmatched bases: 2. The CDR3 is 13 residues long. CDR3 sequence: CASSLDRDYGYTF. The CDR3 nucleotides are TGTGCCAGCAGCCTGGACAGGGACTATGGCTACACCTTC.

Only a few counts were recorded for this clone. This rearrangement joins TRBV10-1 to TRBJ2-7, with D possibly being TRBD2 (7 bases). Germline V gives CDR1 WNHNN, CDR2 SYGVQD (reference sequence). This CDR3 comprises 15 residues. Trimming cost V 0 bases and J 6 bases, with 15 bases left between them. CDR3 residues: CASSESGGGPSEQYF. DNA for the CDR3: TGCGCCAGCAGTGAGTCGGGAGGGGGACCCTCCGAGCAGTACTTC.

V and J are TRBV7-8 and TRBJ2-3; D not certain. Per germline, CDR1 SGHVS and CDR2 FQNEAQ. The CDR3 is made up of 14 amino acids. Trimming shortened V by 5 bases and J by 5 bases, and 14 bases separated the two germline ends. The CDR3: CASSPALGLDTQYF. The DNA for the CDR3 is TGTGCCAGCAGCCCAGCCTTGGGCCTAGATACGCAGTATTTT.

The rearrangement joins TRBV6-2 or TRBV6-3 to TRBJ2-5, with D perhaps TRBD1 (6 bases). This CDR3 spans 16 amino acids. Trimming took off 2 bases at V and 7 bases at J, with 20 bases between the two ends. Germline V lookup: CDR1 MNHEY, CDR2 SVGEGT. The CDR3 DNA reads TGTGCCAGCAGTTACGGGGCAGGGGTCCGCGGAGGGACCCAGTACTTC. Protein: CASSYGAGVRGGTQYF.

CDR3 nucleotide sequence: TGTGCCAGCAGTTACTCGCAACGGAGGGAGACTTTCTTT. This codes for CASSYSQRRETFF. The chain joins TRBV6-6 to TRBJ1-1; D is unresolved. The V gene's germline CDR1 is MNHNY and CDR2 SVGAGI (reference sequence). Trimming removed 0 bases from V and 12 bases from J, with 14 bases in between. The CDR3 runs 13 residues.

The chain links TRBV5-1 to TRBJ2-1, with 8 bases identical to TRBD1. Losses at the gene ends were 4 bases for V and 8 bases for J; bases not matched to a gene: 14. The germline gives CDR1 SGHRS, CDR2 YFSETQ. The CDR3 contains 16 residues. The DNA of the CDR3 is TGCGCCAGCAGCCTTCGACAGGGGCTCATTCGGGATGAGCAGTTCTTC. The encoded protein is CASSLRQGLIRDEQFF.

The V call is TRBV28, the J call TRBJ2-7; 7 nucleotides match TRBD1. This CDR3 has 16 residues. The germline V gene has CDR1 MDHEN and CDR2 SYDVKM. Trimming took 5 bases from V and 3 from J; bases not matched to a gene: 13. CDR3 in amino acids: CASSPNLGTENYEQYF. DNA of the CDR3: TGTGCCAGCAGTCCCAACCTCGGGACAGAAAACTACGAGCAGTACTTC.

V usage is TRBV5-4 and J usage is TRBJ1-2; D might be TRBD1 (6 bases). Trimming stripped 1 base from V and 0 bases from J, with 10 bases between. Germline V gene lookup returns CDR1 SGHNT and CDR2 YYREEE (reference sequence). The CDR3 is 15 residues long. CDR3 nucleotides: TGTGCCAGCAGCTTGTTTGCAGGGGCTAACTATGGCTACACCTTC. This codes for CASSLFAGANYGYTF.

V and J are TRBV9 and TRBJ2-7, with D possibly being TRBD1 (11 bases). Trimming stripped 4 bases from V and 6 bases from J, with 32 bases between. In germline, CDR1 is SGDLS, CDR2 YYNGEE. This CDR3 spans 19 amino acids. This CDR3 reads CASSRTGGAVLAGPAEQYF. The CDR3 coding sequence is TGTGCCAGCAGCCGGACAGGGGGCGCCGTACTAGCGGGACCTGCCGAGCAGTACTTC. Based on the CDR3 plus reference TRBV9 and TRBJ2-7, the full variable domain is DSGVTQTPKHLITATGQRVTLRCSPRSGDLSVYWYQQSLDQGLQFLIQYYNGEERAKGNILERFSAQQFPDLHSELNLSSLELGDSALYFCASSRTGGAVLAGPAEQYFGPGTRLTVT.

There are a few counts of this clone. This chain joins TRBV9 and TRBJ2-3; tentative D call: TRBD1 (5 bases). Germline CDR1 and CDR2: SGDLS and YYNGEE. V lost 4 bases to trimming and J lost 3 bases, with 12 bases between them. The CDR3 is 14 amino acids. The CDR3 spells CASSFRAETDTQYF. CDR3 coding DNA: TGTGCCAGCAGCTTCAGGGCCGAAACAGATACGCAGTATTTT.

The chain is built from TRBV19 and TRBJ1-5; 9 positions agree with TRBD1. Germline-derived CDR1 and CDR2 are LNHDA and SQIVND (reference sequence). The CDR3 covers 16 residues. V gave up 5 bases and J gave up 3 bases; unmatched junction bases: 8. The CDR3 DNA reads as TGTGCCAGTAGTTTAACCGGGACAGGGTACAATCAGCCCCAGCATTTT. Its protein product is CASSLTGTGYNQPQHF.

The CDR3 spells CASSYWLAGPEQYF. The DNA for the CDR3 is TGTGCCAGCAGCTATTGGCTAGCGGGACCCGAGCAGTACTTC. The chain recombines TRBV7-9 with TRBJ2-7; 9 bases line up with TRBD2. The CDR3 spans 14 residues. Per the germline V gene, CDR1 is SEHNR and CDR2 is FQNEAQ (reference sequence). J gave up 6 bases and V 4 bases, and 7 bases lay outside the gene matches.

This chain connects TRBV6-5 to TRBJ1-6; no clear D. The CDR3 runs to 12 residues. Deletions cut 7 bases from V and 8 bases from J, with 9 bases between. Per the germline V gene, CDR1 is MNHEY and CDR2 is SVGAGI. The CDR3 loop reads CASTTVDSPLHF. The CDR3 bases are TGTGCCAGCACCACCGTAGATTCACCCCTCCACTTT.

The chain employs TRBV30 and TRBJ2-3, with TRBD2 matching over 7 bases. Per germline, CDR1 GTSNPN and CDR2 SVGIG (reference sequence). This CDR3 region has 15 residues. Unmatched junction bases numbered 8, after V lost 0 bases and J lost 5 bases. The CDR3: CAWSVLALAEDTQYF. CDR3 sequence (DNA): TGTGCCTGGAGTGTACTGGCGCTAGCGGAAGATACGCAGTATTTT.

The rearrangement uses TRBV4-1 and TRBJ1-3; the D is unclear. The germline gives CDR1 MGHRA, CDR2 YSYEKL. This CDR3 spans 15 amino acids. V lost 0 bases and J 4 bases, leaving 10 bases between the germline ends. In DNA form, the CDR3 reads TGCGCCAGCAGCCAAGATCCAAGAGCCGGAAACACCATATATTTT. Translated, it gives CASSQDPRAGNTIYF.

The V and J genes are TRBV5-1 and TRBJ2-7, with 8 nucleotides matching TRBD2. The junction had 15 bases not matched to a gene; V was cut back by 1 base and J by 0 bases. The CDR3 covers 19 residues. Germline lookup yields CDR1 SGHRS and CDR2 YFSETQ. The CDR3 nucleotides are TGCGCCAGCAGCTTGTCCTATGCGAGCGGGAGTCGTTACTCCTACGAGCAGTACTTC. Protein product: CASSLSYASGSRYSYEQYF.

CDR3 sequence: CASSQVGGSSYNEQFF. CDR3 nucleotides: TGTGCCAGCAGCCAAGTTGGCGGGAGTTCCTACAATGAGCAGTTCTTC. The chain joins TRBV3-1 (or the pseudogene TRBV3-2) to TRBJ2-1; 7 bases align to TRBD2. The V segment lost 1 base and the J segment 1 base; nucleotides outside the gene matches: 4. CDR3 length equals 16 residues. The germline V gene has CDR1 LGHDT and CDR2 YNNKEL (reference sequence).

The chain carries TRBV27 and TRBJ1-1; D is unclear. Trimming took 2 bases from V and 2 from J, leaving 6 bases between them. CDR3 size: 13 residues. Germline loops: CDR1 MNHEY, CDR2 SMNVEV (reference sequence). CDR3 loop: CASSLKSNTEAFF. The CDR3 nucleotides read TGTGCCAGCAGTTTAAAATCAAACACTGAAGCTTTCTTT.

This chain connects TRBV7-8 to TRBJ1-5; maybe TRBD1 (5 bases). CDR1 is SGHVS and CDR2 is FQNEAQ in the germline V gene. V lost 1 base to trimming and J lost 6 bases, with 16 bases between them. This CDR3 has 16 amino acids. DNA for the CDR3: TGTGCCAGCAGCTTAGAGGGGTGGAGGGGTACTCAGCCCCAGCATTTT. It encodes CASSLEGWRGTQPQHF. Drawing the rest from reference TRBV7-8 and TRBJ1-5, the complete variable domain is GAGVSQSPRYKVAKRGQDVALRCDPISGHVSLFWYQQALGQGPEFLTYFQNEAQLDKSGLPSDRFFAERPEGSVSTLKIQRTQQEDSAVYLCASSLEGWRGTQPQHFGDGTRLSIL.

This clone has a single count. V and J are TRBV19 and TRBJ1-4; 8 bases match TRBD1. Germline CDR1 is LNHDA and CDR2 is SQIVND (reference sequence). The CDR3 has 14 residues. Losses at the gene ends were 5 bases for V and 8 bases for J; bases not matched to a gene: 7. The DNA of the CDR3 is TGTGCCAGTAGTTTCGGACAGGGAAAAGAAAAACTGTTTTTT. As protein: CASSFGQGKEKLFF.

The chain uses TRBV6-5 and TRBJ2-1; 7 nucleotides align to TRBD2. Germline values: CDR1 MNHEY, CDR2 SVGAGI. The junction had 5 bases not matched to a gene; V was cut back by 6 bases and J by 0 bases. The CDR3 consists of 15 residues. CDR3 in DNA: TGTGCCAGCAGGTTAGCGGGTAGCTCCTACAATGAGCAGTTCTTC. Its translation is CASRLAGSSYNEQFF.

The chain carries TRBV24-1 and TRBJ2-5, with 10 bases lining up with TRBD1. There are 16 residues in the CDR3. V lost 4 bases and J lost 3; bases outside the gene matches: 7. From germline, CDR1 is KGHDR and CDR2 SFDVKD. In DNA, the CDR3 is TGTGCCACCAGTGACCCAGGGACAGGGGCTGAAGAGACCCAGTACTTC. This gives the protein CATSDPGTGAEETQYF.

The V gene is TRBV7-9, the J gene TRBJ1-3; tentatively, D is TRBD1 (6 bases). CDR3 length: 15 residues. Germline values: CDR1 SEHNR, CDR2 FQNEAQ (reference sequence). Trimming took off 5 bases at V and 1 base at J, with 12 bases between the two ends. The CDR3 sequence is CASSPMQGSGNTIYF. CDR3 bases: TGTGCCAGCAGCCCGATGCAGGGGTCTGGAAACACCATATATTTT.

V usage is TRBV13 and J usage is TRBJ2-1, with D hard to call. V gave up 2 bases and J gave up 5 bases, with 4 bases separating them. CDR1 and CDR2 (germline): PRHDT, FYEKMQ (reference sequence). The CDR3 contains 12 residues. This CDR3 is CASSLRDNEQFF. Here the CDR3 DNA reads TGTGCCAGCAGCTTACGAGACAATGAGCAGTTCTTC.

The rearrangement links TRBV7-7 to TRBJ2-3; the D gene is possibly TRBD2 (5 bases). This CDR3 spans 14 amino acids. The V gene's germline CDR1 is SSHAT and CDR2 FNYEAQ (reference sequence). V was trimmed by 3 bases and J by 4 bases, leaving 11 bases between them. CDR3 bases: TGTGCCAGCAGCTTGGAACTAGGCGCAGATACGCAGTATTTT. It yields the protein CASSLELGADTQYF.

The V call is TRBV5-4, the J call TRBJ2-5; D possibly corresponds to TRBD2 (6 bases). Trimming stripped 0 bases from V and 4 bases from J, with 10 bases between. The germline V gene has CDR1 SGHNT and CDR2 YYREEE (reference sequence). The CDR3 runs to 14 residues. The CDR3 sequence is CASSLVVGGETQYF. CDR3 bases: TGTGCCAGCAGCTTGGTGGTCGGGGGAGAGACCCAGTACTTC.

The V call is TRBV6-6, the J call TRBJ2-7, with TRBD1 identical over 8 bases. V shed 6 bases, J shed 3 bases, and the junction held 7 bases outside the gene matches. Germline CDR1 MNHNY, CDR2 SVGAGI (reference sequence). The CDR3 has 14 residues. In DNA form, the CDR3 reads TGTGCCAGCAGACCGCGACAGGGGCTCTACGAGCAGTACTTC. It specifies CASRPRQGLYEQYF.